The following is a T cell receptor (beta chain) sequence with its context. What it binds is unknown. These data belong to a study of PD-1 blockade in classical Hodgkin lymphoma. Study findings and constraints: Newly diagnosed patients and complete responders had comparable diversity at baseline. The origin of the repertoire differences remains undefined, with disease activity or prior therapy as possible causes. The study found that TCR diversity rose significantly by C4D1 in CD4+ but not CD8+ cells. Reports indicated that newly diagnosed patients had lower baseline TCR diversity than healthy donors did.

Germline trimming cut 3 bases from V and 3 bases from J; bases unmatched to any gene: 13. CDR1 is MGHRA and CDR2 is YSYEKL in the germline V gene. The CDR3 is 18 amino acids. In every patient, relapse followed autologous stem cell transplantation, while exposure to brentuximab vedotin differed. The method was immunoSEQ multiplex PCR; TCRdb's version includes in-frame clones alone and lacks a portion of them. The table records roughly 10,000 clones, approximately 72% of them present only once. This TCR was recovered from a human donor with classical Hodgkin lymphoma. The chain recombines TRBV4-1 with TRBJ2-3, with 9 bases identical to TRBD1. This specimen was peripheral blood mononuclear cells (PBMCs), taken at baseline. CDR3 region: CASSHRSRDRVWTDTQYF. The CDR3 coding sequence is TGCGCCAGCAGCCACCGGTCCCGGGACAGGGTCTGGACAGATACGCAGTATTTT.